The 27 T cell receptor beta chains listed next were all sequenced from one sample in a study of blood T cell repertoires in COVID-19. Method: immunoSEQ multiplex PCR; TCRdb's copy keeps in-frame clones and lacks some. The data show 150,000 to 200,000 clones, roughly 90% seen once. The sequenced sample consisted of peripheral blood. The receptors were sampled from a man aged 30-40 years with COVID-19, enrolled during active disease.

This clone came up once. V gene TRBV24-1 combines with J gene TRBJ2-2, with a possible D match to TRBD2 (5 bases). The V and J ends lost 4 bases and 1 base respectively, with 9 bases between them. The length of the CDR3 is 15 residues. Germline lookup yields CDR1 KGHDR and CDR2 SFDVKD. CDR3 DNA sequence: TGTGCCACCAGTGACCCACGGGGGAACACCGGGGAGCTGTTTTTT. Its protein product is CATSDPRGNTGELFF.

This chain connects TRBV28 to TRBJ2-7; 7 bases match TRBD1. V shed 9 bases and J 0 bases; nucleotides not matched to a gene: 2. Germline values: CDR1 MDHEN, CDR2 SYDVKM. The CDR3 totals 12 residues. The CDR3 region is CASGTVSYEQYF. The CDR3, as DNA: TGTGCCAGTGGGACAGTCTCCTACGAGCAGTACTTC.

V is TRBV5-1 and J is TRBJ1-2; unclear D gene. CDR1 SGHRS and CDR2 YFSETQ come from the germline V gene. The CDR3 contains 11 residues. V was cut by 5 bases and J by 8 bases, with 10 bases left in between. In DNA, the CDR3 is TGCGCCAGCAGGCAGACTGGAGGCTACACCTTC. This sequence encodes CASRQTGGYTF.

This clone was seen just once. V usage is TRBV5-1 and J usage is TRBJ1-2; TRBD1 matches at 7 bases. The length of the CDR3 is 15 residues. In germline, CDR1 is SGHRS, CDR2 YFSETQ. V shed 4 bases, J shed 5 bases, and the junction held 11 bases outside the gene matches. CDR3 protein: CASSPTGNGVYGYTF. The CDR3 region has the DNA TGCGCCAGCAGCCCGACAGGGAACGGCGTTTATGGCTACACCTTC.

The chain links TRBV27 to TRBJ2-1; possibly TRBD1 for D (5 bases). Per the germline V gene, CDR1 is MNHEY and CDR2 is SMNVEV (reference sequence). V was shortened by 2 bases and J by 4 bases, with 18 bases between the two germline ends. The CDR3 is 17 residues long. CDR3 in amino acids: CASSLLVTAVEYNEQFF. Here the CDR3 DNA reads TGTGCCAGCAGTTTACTCGTGACAGCTGTCGAATACAATGAGCAGTTCTTC.

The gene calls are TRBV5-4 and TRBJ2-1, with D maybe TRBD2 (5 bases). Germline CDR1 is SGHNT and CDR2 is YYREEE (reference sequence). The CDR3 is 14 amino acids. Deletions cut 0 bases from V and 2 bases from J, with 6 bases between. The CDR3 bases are TGTGCCAGCAGCTTGGGGAGGCCCTACAATGAGCAGTTCTTC. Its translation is CASSLGRPYNEQFF.

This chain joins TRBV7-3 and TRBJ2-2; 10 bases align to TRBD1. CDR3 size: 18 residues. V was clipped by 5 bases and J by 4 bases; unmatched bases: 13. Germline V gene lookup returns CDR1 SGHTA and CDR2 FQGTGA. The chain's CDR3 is CASSPKRPGQGTTGELFF. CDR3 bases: TGTGCCAGCAGCCCAAAACGACCGGGACAGGGGACCACCGGGGAGCTGTTTTTT.

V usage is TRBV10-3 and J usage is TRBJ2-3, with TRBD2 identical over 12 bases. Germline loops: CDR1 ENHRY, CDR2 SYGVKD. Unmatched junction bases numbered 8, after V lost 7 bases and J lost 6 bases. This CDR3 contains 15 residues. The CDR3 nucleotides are TGTGCCATCACAAGTCCTGGGACTAGCGGGGATACGCAGTATTTT. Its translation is CAITSPGTSGDTQYF.

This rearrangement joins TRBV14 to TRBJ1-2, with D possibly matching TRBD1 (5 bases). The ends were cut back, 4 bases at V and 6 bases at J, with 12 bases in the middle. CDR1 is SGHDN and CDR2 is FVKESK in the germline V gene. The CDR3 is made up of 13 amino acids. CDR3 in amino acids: CASSRQLSDGYTF. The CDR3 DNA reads TGTGCCAGCAGCCGACAGCTATCGGATGGCTACACCTTC.

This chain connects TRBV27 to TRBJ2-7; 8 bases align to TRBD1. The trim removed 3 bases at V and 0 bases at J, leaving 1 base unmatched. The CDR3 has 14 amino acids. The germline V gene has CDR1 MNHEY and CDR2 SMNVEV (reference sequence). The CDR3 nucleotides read TGTGCCAGCAGTTTGGACAGGGCCTCCTACGAGCAGTACTTC. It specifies CASSLDRASYEQYF.

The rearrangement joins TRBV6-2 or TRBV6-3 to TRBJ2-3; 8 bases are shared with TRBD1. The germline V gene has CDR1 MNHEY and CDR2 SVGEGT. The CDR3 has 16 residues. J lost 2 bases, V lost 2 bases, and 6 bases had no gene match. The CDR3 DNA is TGTGCCAGCAGTTACCCCCAGGGGGCTGTCACAGATACGCAGTATTTT. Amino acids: CASSYPQGAVTDTQYF.

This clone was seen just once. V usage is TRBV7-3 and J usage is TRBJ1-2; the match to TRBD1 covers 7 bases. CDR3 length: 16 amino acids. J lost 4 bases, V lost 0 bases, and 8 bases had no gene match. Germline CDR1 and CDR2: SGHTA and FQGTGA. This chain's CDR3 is CASSLTFIQGIYGYTF. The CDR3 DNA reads TGTGCCAGCAGCTTAACGTTTATACAGGGGATCTATGGCTACACCTTC.

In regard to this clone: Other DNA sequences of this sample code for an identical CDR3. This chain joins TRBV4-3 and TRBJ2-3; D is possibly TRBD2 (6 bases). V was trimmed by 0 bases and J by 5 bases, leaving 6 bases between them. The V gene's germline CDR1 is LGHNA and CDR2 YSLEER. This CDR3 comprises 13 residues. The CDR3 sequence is CASSQEGGDTQYF. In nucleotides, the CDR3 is TGCGCCAGCAGCCAAGAGGGGGGAGATACGCAGTATTTT.

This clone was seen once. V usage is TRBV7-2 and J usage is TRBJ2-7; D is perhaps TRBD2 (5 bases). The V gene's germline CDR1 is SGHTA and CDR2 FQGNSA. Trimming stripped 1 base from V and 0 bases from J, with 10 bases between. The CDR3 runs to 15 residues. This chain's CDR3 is CASSLGEGSSYEQYF. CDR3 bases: TGTGCCAGCAGCTTAGGTGAAGGGAGCTCCTACGAGCAGTACTTC.

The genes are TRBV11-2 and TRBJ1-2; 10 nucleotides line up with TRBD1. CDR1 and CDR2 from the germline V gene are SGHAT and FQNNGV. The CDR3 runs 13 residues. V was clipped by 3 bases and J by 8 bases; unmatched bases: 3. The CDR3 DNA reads TGTGCCAGCAGCTTCGGACAGGGGGGAGGCTACACCTTC. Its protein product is CASSFGQGGGYTF.

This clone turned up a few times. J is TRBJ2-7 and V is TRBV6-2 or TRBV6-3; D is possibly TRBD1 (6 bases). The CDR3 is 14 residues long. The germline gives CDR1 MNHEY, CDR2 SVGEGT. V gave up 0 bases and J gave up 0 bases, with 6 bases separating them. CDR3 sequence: CASSYSDSSYEQYF. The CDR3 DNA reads TGTGCCAGCAGTTACTCGGACAGCTCCTACGAGCAGTACTTC.

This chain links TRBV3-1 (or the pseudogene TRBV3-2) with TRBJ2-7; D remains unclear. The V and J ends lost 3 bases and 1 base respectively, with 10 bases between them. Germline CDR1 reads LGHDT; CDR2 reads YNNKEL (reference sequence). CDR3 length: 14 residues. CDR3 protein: CASSHRYLSYEQYF. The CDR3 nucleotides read TGTGCCAGCAGCCACCGGTACTTATCCTACGAGCAGTACTTC.

CDR3: CASSAGLHQFF. The CDR3, as DNA: TGTGCCAGCAGCGCGGGACTACACCAGTTCTTC. This chain connects TRBV9 to TRBJ2-1, with TRBD2 matching 7 bases. CDR3 length equals 11 residues. Per the germline V gene, CDR1 is SGDLS and CDR2 is YYNGEE. The V and J ends lost 3 bases and 13 bases, in that order; junction bases with no gene match: 4.

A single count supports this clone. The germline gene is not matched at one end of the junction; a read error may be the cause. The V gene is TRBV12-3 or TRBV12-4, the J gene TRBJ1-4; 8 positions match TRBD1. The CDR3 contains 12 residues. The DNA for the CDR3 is TGTGCCAGCAGTCCAGGGGGCAGTCCAGTAACGTTT. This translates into CASSPGGSPVTF.

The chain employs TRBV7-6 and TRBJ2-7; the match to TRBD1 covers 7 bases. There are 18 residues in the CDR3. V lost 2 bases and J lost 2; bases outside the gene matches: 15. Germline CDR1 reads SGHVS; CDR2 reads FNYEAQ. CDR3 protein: CASSLITIAGTVPYEQYF. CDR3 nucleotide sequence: TGTGCCAGCAGCTTAATAACGATAGCCGGGACAGTCCCCTACGAGCAGTACTTC.

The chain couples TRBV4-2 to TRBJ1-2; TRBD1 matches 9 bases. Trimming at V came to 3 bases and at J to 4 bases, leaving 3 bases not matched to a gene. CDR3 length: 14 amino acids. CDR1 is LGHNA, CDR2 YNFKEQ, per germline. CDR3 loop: CASSHGQGLYGYTF. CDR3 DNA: TGTGCCAGCAGCCACGGACAGGGGCTCTATGGCTACACCTTC.

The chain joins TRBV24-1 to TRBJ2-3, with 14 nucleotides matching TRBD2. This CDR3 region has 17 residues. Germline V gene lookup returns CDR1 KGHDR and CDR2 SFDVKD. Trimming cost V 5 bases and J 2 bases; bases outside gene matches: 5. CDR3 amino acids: CATSARTSGRTTDTQYF. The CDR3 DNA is TGTGCCACCAGTGCCCGGACTAGCGGGAGGACCACAGATACGCAGTATTTT.

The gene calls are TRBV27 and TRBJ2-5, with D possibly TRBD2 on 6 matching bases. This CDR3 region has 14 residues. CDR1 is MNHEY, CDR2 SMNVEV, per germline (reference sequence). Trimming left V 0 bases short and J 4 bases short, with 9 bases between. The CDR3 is CASSLSWGGETQYF. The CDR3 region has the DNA TGTGCCAGCAGTTTATCCTGGGGAGGAGAGACCCAGTACTTC.

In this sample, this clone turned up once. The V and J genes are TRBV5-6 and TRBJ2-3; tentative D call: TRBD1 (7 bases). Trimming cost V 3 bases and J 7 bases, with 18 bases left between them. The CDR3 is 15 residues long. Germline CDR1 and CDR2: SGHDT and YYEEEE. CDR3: CASSSLRSGGNTQYF. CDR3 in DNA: TGTGCCAGCAGCTCCTTGAGATCAGGGGGGAATACGCAGTATTTT.

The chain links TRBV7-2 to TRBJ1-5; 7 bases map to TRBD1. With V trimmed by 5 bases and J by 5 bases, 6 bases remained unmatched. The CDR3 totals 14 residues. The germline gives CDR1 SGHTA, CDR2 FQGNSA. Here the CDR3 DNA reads TGTGCCAGCAGCGTTCGACAGGGTTATCAGCCCCAGCATTTT. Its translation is CASSVRQGYQPQHF.

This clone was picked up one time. The CDR3 region is CASSETPTGSEAFF. The CDR3, as DNA: TGTGCCAGCTCTGAGACCCCGACAGGTAGTGAAGCTTTCTTT. The rearrangement joins TRBV18 to TRBJ1-1; weak D call: TRBD1 (6 bases). The CDR3 length is 14 residues. V lost 6 bases and J 7 bases, leaving 18 bases between the germline ends. Germline lookup yields CDR1 KGHSH and CDR2 LQKENI.

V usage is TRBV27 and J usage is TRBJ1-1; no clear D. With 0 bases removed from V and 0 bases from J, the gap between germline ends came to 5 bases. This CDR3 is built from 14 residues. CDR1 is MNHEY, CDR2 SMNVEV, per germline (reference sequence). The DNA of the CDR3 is TGTGCCAGCAGTTTATCATACATGAACACTGAAGCTTTCTTT. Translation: CASSLSYMNTEAFF.